A selection of T cell receptor beta chains follows, all from one sample in a study of T cell responses to AZD1222 COVID-19 vaccine. The table came from immunoSEQ multiplex PCR; TCRdb's copy has only in-frame clones and leaves some out. The data contain around 150,000 clones, about 91% of them singletons. Sequencing used peripheral blood, obtained on day 0 of AZD1222 vaccination. Receptor source: an adult in good health. The CDR3 runs from the conserved cysteine through the conserved F or W. A D gene is named only where the DNA matches it firmly. Some rows mark clone size as missing; the rest say once, few, many or name a class of expanded clone.

>TRBV19|TRBD1|TRBJ1-3|.
CASSSGQGDGNTIYF
TGTGCCAGTAGTTCGGGACAGGGGGACGGAAACACCATATATTTT
>TRBV5-3|.|TRBJ1-1|.
CARSPYRGAGAFF
TGTGCCAGAAGCCCATATAGGGGGGCAGGAGCTTTCTTT
>TRBV14|.|TRBJ2-1|.
CASQDGNEQFF
TGTGCCAGCCAGGACGGCAATGAGCAGTTCTTC
>TRBV19|TRBD2|TRBJ2-2|few
CASRGVSGGPSGELFF
TGTGCCAGTAGGGGGGTATCGGGAGGGCCCTCCGGGGAGCTGTTTTTT
>TRBV7-9|.|TRBJ2-1|.
CASSHLAVAEQFF
TGTGCCAGCAGCCACCTGGCCGTGGCTGAGCAGTTCTTC
>TRBV6-5|.|TRBJ1-1|.
CASTYAPGNTEAFF
TGTGCCAGCACCTACGCTCCGGGGAACACTGAAGCTTTCTTT
>TRBV30|.|TRBJ2-2|.
CAWTRSNTGELFF
TGTGCCTGGACGAGATCGAACACCGGGGAGCTGTTTTTT
>TRBV6-5|TRBD2|TRBJ2-1|.
CASSYSRAGFYNEQFF
TGTGCCAGCAGTTACTCGAGAGCGGGATTCTACAATGAGCAGTTCTTC
>TRBV6-2/TRBV6-3|.|TRBJ1-5|few
CASSYDSLNQPQHF
TGTGCCAGCAGTTACGACAGTCTCAATCAGCCCCAGCATTTT
>TRBV18|.|TRBJ1-6|.
CASSPLSSSSYNSPLHF
TGTGCCAGCTCACCACTTTCCTCCAGCTCCTATAATTCACCCCTCCACTTT
>TRBV5-1|.|TRBJ2-2|.
CASSLGLANSGELFF
TGCGCCAGCAGCTTGGGCCTAGCGAACTCCGGGGAGCTGTTTTTT
>TRBV29-1|.|TRBJ1-2|.
CSVEDRGGRVGYTF
TGCAGCGTTGAAGATCGAGGGGGAAGAGTTGGCTACACCTTC
>TRBV6-6|TRBD1|TRBJ2-3|once
CASSRGPSGTGGDTQYF
TGTGCCAGCAGTCGAGGACCCTCCGGGACAGGGGGAGATACGCAGTATTTT
>TRBV28|TRBD1|TRBJ2-7|.
CASSFPGQGFHEQYF
TGTGCCAGCAGCTTCCCGGGACAGGGATTCCACGAGCAGTACTTC
>TRBV15|.|TRBJ2-1|.
CATSRARGAYNEQFF
TGTGCCACCAGCAGAGCCAGGGGCGCCTACAATGAGCAGTTCTTC
>TRBV28|TRBD1|TRBJ1-2|few
CASSWATGGANYGYTF
TGTGCCAGCAGTTGGGCAACAGGGGGGGCTAACTATGGCTACACCTTC
>TRBV19|.|TRBJ2-1|.
CASSRGSGFTYNEQFF
TGTGCCAGTAGTAGGGGTAGCGGATTTACCTACAATGAGCAGTTCTTC
>TRBV5-4|.|TRBJ1-1|.
CASSAQILNTEAFF
TGTGCCAGCAGCGCCCAGATTTTGAACACTGAAGCTTTCTTT
>TRBV7-2|.|TRBJ2-5|.
CASSLAGGYQETQYF
TGTGCCAGCAGCTTAGCCGGAGGGTACCAAGAGACCCAGTACTTC
>TRBV7-9|TRBD2|TRBJ2-1|.
CASSFGTSGRVGNEQFF
TGTGCCAGCAGCTTTGGGACTAGCGGGAGAGTTGGGAATGAGCAGTTCTTC
>TRBV6-5|.|TRBJ1-2|.
CASSKTGPNYGYTF
TGTGCCAGCAGTAAGACAGGACCTAACTATGGCTACACCTTC
>TRBV18|.|TRBJ1-4|.
CASSGTAGNEKLFF
TGTGCCAGCTCCGGGACGGCGGGGAATGAAAAACTGTTTTTT
>TRBV5-1|TRBD1|TRBJ2-3|.
CASSGTVSTDTQYF
TGCGCCAGTTCCGGGACAGTTAGCACAGATACGCAGTATTTT
>TRBV30|.|TRBJ2-6|once
CAWSRTDSGANVLTF
TGTGCCTGGAGTCGGACAGACTCTGGGGCCAACGTCCTGACTTTC
>TRBV6-6|.|TRBJ1-1|.
CASREDEPTEAFF
TGTGCCAGCAGGGAGGATGAACCCACTGAAGCTTTCTTT
>TRBV27|.|TRBJ2-5|.
CASSPPGVRETQYF
TGTGCCAGCAGTCCGCCGGGTGTCCGGGAGACCCAGTACTTC
>TRBV6-5|.|TRBJ2-7|.
CASSYGQQYSYEQYF
TGTGCCAGCAGTTATGGGCAGCAATACTCCTACGAGCAGTACTTC
>TRBV4-2|.|TRBJ1-2|.
CASSQDPSYGYTF
TGTGCCAGCAGCCAAGACCCAAGCTATGGCTACACCTTC
>TRBV19|.|TRBJ1-5|once
CASRRGQNSNQPQHF
TGTGCCAGTAGGCGCGGGCAGAATAGCAATCAGCCCCAGCATTTT